This TCR beta chain stems from a study of yellow fever vaccine responses in identical twins (dated by TCRdb to the late 2010s). Background on the whole study: The study precisely tracked vaccine-responding T cell clones in identical twins. Study-level results and caveats: The T cell response to vaccination in identical twins was reported by the authors to appear partly convergent and partly personalized.

Sequences MNHNS (CDR1) and SASEGT (CDR2) are obtained from the germline V gene. Including the terminal cysteine and phenylalanine, the CDR3 comprises 15 residues. Only the CDR3 DNA stays, 45 bases, in frame from base 1. Compared with germline, V lacks 6 bases and J lacks 2 bases; bases without a gene match: 4. For this clonotype: Its antigen is still unknown. Per-base quality was not reported, and no clone a single base away is much larger than it.

Library generation was performed with RT-PCR. The instrument was an Illumina HiSeq 2500. The public reads were reanalyzed by TCRdb: fastp trimming at Q25, MiXCR alignment, in-frame beta chains only. Rows matching on CDR3 protein sequence are summarized as one entry with the most common DNA and genes. The sample table holds over a thousand distinct CDR3 sequences, of which around four fifths were seen once. The ten largest make up roughly 30% of the sample. The chain is encoded by TRBV6-1 joined to TRBJ2-6, with 7 bases matching TRBD1. Sequenced here: T cells from blood (PBMCs), unsorted or a sorted subset (not recorded which), sampled before or after yellow fever vaccination (not recorded which). The origin of this receptor is a female donor who received the yellow fever vaccine. The encoded CDR3 is CASSETGTGANVLTF. The DNA reads as follows: TGTGCCAGCAGCGAGACAGGGACTGGGGCCAACGTCCTGACTTTC.